This TCR beta chain was profiled in a study of T cells in Graves' hyperthyroidism and ophthalmopathy (dated by TCRdb to 2018 to 2020). Regarding the complete study: Peripheral blood samples were taken at the time of initial diagnosis, prior to any treatment. The 100 discovery patients were randomly split 7:3 into training and test sets. TCR V-J signatures able to tell the groups apart were searched for in a discovery cohort of 90 to 100 patients, of whom around 42 had Graves' ophthalmopathy and about 60 had stable Graves' hyperthyroidism. After blood sampling, hyperthyroidism patients were treated with methimazole at a starting dose of 30 mg daily, and ophthalmopathy patients were treated with high-dose intravenous methylprednisolone. The study also compared thyroid tissue and blood T-cell repertoires from about six Graves' hyperthyroidism patients. Prospective prediction of ophthalmopathy was tested in an independent validation cohort of 18 to 20 hyperthyroidism patients and 15 to 17 patients who later progressed to ophthalmopathy. The paper describes TCR Vbeta CDR3 sequencing of 135 peripheral blood samples, made up of 43 ophthalmopathy patients, some 76 hyperthyroidism patients and 17 progressor patients. The research as a whole found: In validation, the model predicted progression to ophthalmopathy a median of approximately 6.3 months before onset, with over 60% sensitivity and nearly 75% specificity. A 13 V-J signature model separated ophthalmopathy from stable hyperthyroidism, with 87.88% sensitivity and 81.08% specificity in cross-validation and 80%/75% in testing. Sample size was not statistically predetermined, and investigators were not blinded to group allocation. Most expanded thyroid clonotypes (frequency above 0.001) were also found in blood, which suggests that blood repertoires may mirror thyroid immune responses.

The TCR beta CDR3 regions were amplified from RNA transcripts. The TCR CDR3 was subjected to a first round of RT-PCR using the HTBI primer set and the Qiagen OneStep RT-PCR kit. The libraries were constructed in a second round of multiplex PCR and then size-selected and purified. The libraries were sequenced on an Illumina HiSeq2000 using paired-end 100 bp reads. Processing in the source paper ran as follows. SOAPnuke was used to process the raw data, throwing out any read that contained adapters or uncalled bases, had a mean Phred below 15, or lacked an exact constant-primer or identifier match. High-quality paired reads were merged with COPE v1.2.5, and unique nucleotide sequences were defined as clonotypes. MiTCR v1.1 was used to align the clonotypes against IMGT TRBV, TRBD and TRBJ reference segments. Analysis was restricted to V-J combinations with a frequency above 0.0001, which covered 98% to 99.2% of repertoires. The TCS score was defined as the ratio of F50 (clonal expansion) to E x V (chaos), calculated using BLOSUM62-based TCRdist between CDR3 peptides within each V-J. Welch's t-statistics and random forest reduced around 520 V-J features to 10 to 15, which were used in a naive Bayes classifier (R e1071). The similarity between thyroid and blood repertoires was quantified using the Morisita-Horn index. TCRdb's own reprocessing of the public reads used fastp at Q25 and MiXCR and kept productive beta chains. Rows with one shared CDR3 protein collapse into an entry with the most common genes and DNA. V and J calls and clone size were set by TCRdb, not the authors. The sample includes hundreds of thousands of distinct CDR3 sequences, with 38% observed a single time. The ten largest clones add up to around 10% of the sample.

In this sample, this clonotype turned up a few times. It has no known antigen specificity. Base quality data are lacking; no much larger clone is found one base away. The junction carries 5 bases between V and J, which are trimmed by 3 bases and 0 bases respectively. The germline V gene (reference sequence) gives CDR1 as DFQATT and CDR2 as SNEGSKA. There are 12 amino acids in the CDR3, from cysteine to phenylalanine inclusive. Of all the DNA, just the CDR3 is kept, 36 bases in frame from base 1. Stable Graves' hyperthyroidism was defined as no progression to ophthalmopathy during 18 months of follow-up. Hyperthyroidism patients were newly diagnosed, with disease duration under 2 months, and aged 18 to 65 years. The study excluded patients with uncontrolled infections, other autoimmune diseases, pregnancy or lactation. Diagnoses were established on the basis of clinical symptoms, serum thyroxine and TRAb, thyroid ultrasound, and orbital computed tomography. Ficoll-Paque density gradient centrifugation was used to isolate PBMCs from about 10 ml of fresh peripheral blood. Trizol reagent was used to extract total RNA, and RNA quality was then checked on an Agilent 2100 Bioanalyzer.

The TCR was taken from a man between 18 and 29 years old with Graves' hyperthyroidism. The sequence is built from TRBV20-1 and TRBJ1-1; there is no confident call for the D gene. The sample was blood. CDR3 region: CSASGMNTEAFF. The DNA reads TGCAGTGCTAGTGGGATGAACACTGAAGCTTTCTTT.